The present TCR beta chain was sequenced within a study of blood T cells in healthy people across ages. Study-wide findings and caveats: Observed TCR beta diversity showed a strong correlation with the percentage of naive T cells as measured by flow cytometry.

Primed by a sample-barcoded 5' primer and a J-beta primer mix, a second PCR proceeded for about 6 to 11 cycles. Each cDNA molecule carried a tag from a template-switch adaptor that contained 12 random nucleotides. Each single sample gave us at least 2.5 million CDR3-containing paired-end reads. TCRdb independently ran MiXCR on the 5' RACE reads; one entry per CDR3 protein. The sample shows more than 1.4 million distinct CDR3 sequences, roughly 40% of them seen only once. As to this clonotype: Its specificity is not known.

V dropped 0 bases and J dropped 5 bases, with 11 bases sitting between them. The germline CDR1 and CDR2 sequences are MNHEY and SVGAGI. This CDR3 region has 15 residues. The sample was blood. The source is a woman between 18 and 30 years old in good health. V is TRBV6-5 and J is TRBJ2-1; D is ambiguous. DNA of the CDR3: TGTGCCAGCAGTTACTCTAGGACCCCAAACAATGAGCAGTTCTTC. Translating it yields CASSYSRTPNNEQFF.